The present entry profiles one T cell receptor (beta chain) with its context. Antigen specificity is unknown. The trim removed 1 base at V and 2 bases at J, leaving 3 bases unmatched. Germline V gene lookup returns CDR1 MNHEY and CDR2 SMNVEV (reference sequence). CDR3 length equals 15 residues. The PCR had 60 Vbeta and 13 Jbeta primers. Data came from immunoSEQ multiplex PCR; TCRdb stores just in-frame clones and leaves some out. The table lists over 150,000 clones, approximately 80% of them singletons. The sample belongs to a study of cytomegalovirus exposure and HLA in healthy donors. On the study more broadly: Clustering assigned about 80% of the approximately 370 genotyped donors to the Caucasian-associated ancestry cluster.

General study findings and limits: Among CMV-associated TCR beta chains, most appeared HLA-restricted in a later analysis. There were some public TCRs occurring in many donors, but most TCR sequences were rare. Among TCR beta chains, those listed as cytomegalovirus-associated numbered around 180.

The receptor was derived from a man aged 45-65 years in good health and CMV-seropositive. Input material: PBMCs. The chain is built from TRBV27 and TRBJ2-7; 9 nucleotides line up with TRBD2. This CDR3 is CASSLYAGGTYEQYF. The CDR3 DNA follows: TGTGCCAGCAGTTTATACGCGGGGGGGACCTACGAGCAGTACTTC.